The 23 T cell receptor beta chains presented below share a single source sample, sequenced in a study of radiation and T cells in renal cell carcinoma. Time point: blood 2 weeks post-SBRT. Treatment in this sample: 15 Gy SBRT to primary tumor, nephrectomy 4 weeks later. Assay: immunoSEQ multiplex PCR; the TCRdb copy retains only in-frame clones and omits some. The sample includes around 120,000 clones, 81% of them seen just once. This sample comprised blood, obtained from a patient whose treatment included radiotherapy and nephrectomy. The receptors originated from a woman in her sixties or seventies with renal cell carcinoma.

J is TRBJ2-3 and V is TRBV6-5; tentatively, D is TRBD2 (6 bases). The V and J ends lost 10 bases and 1 base respectively, with 15 bases between them. Germline V lookup: CDR1 MNHEY, CDR2 SVGAGI. The CDR3 is made up of 14 amino acids. CDR3 DNA: TGTGCCACCGCCGCTAGCGACCGCACAGATACGCAGTATTTT. Translated, it gives CATAASDRTDTQYF.

The chain has TRBV4-2 and TRBJ2-5, with TRBD1 matching over 10 bases. Trimming at V came to 3 bases and at J to 5 bases, leaving 9 bases not matched to a gene. This CDR3 is 16 amino acids long. Germline V gene data show CDR1 as LGHNA and CDR2 as YNFKEQ. The CDR3 is CASSHYAGTGDETQYF. In DNA form, the CDR3 reads TGTGCCAGCAGCCATTACGCCGGGACAGGGGATGAGACCCAGTACTTC.

The chain couples TRBV2 to TRBJ2-5; TRBD2 agrees at 11 bases. The germline V gene has CDR1 SNHLY and CDR2 FYNNEI. V was pared by 9 bases and J by 4 bases, with 1 base of the junction left unmatched. The CDR3 contains 12 residues. The CDR3 nucleotides are TGTGCCAGAGGACTAGCGGGAGAGACCCAGTACTTC. Its protein product is CARGLAGETQYF.

The chain couples TRBV4-1 to TRBJ2-1; a possible D gene is TRBD2 (6 bases). Trimming stripped 0 bases from V and 1 base from J, with 7 bases between. Germline assignment: CDR1 MGHRA and CDR2 YSYEKL. The CDR3 contains 15 residues. In DNA form, the CDR3 reads TGCGCCAGCAGCCAAGATGGGACTTCCTACAATGAGCAGTTCTTC. Its protein product is CASSQDGTSYNEQFF.

Worth noting for this clone: The limits of the CDR3 on the DNA are not certain, so only TCRdb's listed CDR3 is given. The CDR3 loop is CASSSSNSGANVLTF. The rearrangement joins TRBV28 to TRBJ2-6. The CDR3 has 15 amino acids, counting both end residues. Germline-derived CDR1 and CDR2 are MDHEN and SYDVKM.

The chain carries TRBV11-2 and TRBJ2-1, with D perhaps matching TRBD1 (6 bases). Germline V CDR1 and CDR2: SGHAT, FQNNGV. This CDR3 comprises 17 residues. Trimming cost V 1 base and J 1 base, with 14 bases left between them. CDR3 in amino acids: CASSLAIRGGSYNEQFF. The CDR3 DNA reads as TGTGCCAGCAGCTTAGCCATCAGGGGTGGGTCCTACAATGAGCAGTTCTTC.

The DNA of the CDR3 is TGTGCCAGCAGCTTAGCGTTGGGGGGCGACCAGCCCCAGCATTTT. Its protein product is CASSLALGGDQPQHF. The chain has TRBV7-2 and TRBJ1-5; tentative D call: TRBD1 (6 bases). Deletions cut 0 bases from V and 7 bases from J, with 13 bases between. The CDR3 is 15 residues long. The germline V gene encodes CDR1 SGHTA and CDR2 FQGNSA.

J is TRBJ1-2 and V is TRBV7-2, with 8 nucleotides matching TRBD1. This CDR3 comprises 15 residues. Germline CDR1 is SGHTA and CDR2 is FQGNSA. The V and J ends lost 4 bases and 0 bases, in that order; junction bases with no gene match: 4. The CDR3 region has the DNA TGTGCCAGCAGCTCGTCAGGGGGCCCTAACTATGGCTACACCTTC. Translation gives CASSSSGGPNYGYTF.

This clone was recorded a few times. The chain carries TRBV9 and TRBJ1-2, with unresolved D. The CDR3 covers 13 residues. CDR1 and CDR2 from the germline V gene are SGDLS and YYNGEE. Trimming took 0 bases from V and 6 from J, leaving 9 bases between them. CDR3 DNA: TGTGCCAGCAGCGTAGAGGGTGTCCATGGCTACACCTTC. This sequence encodes CASSVEGVHGYTF.

CDR3 amino acids: CASNGVSGNTIYF. CDR3 DNA sequence: TGTGCCAGCAATGGGGTCTCTGGAAACACCATATATTTT. The J gene is TRBJ1-3, the V gene TRBV4-2, with D hard to call. The CDR3 loop spans 13 amino acids. The V end lost 7 bases, the J end lost 0 bases, and 7 bases lay between the germline ends. Germline V CDR1 and CDR2: LGHNA, YNFKEQ.

This sequence joins TRBV28 and TRBJ1-3; a possible D gene is TRBD1 (5 bases). The CDR3 runs to 15 residues. The V end lost 5 bases, the J end lost 4 bases, and 15 bases lay between the germline ends. The V gene's germline CDR1 is MDHEN and CDR2 SYDVKM. The CDR3: CASSVIRGAGNTIYF. The CDR3 DNA sequence: TGTGCCAGCAGTGTCATTAGGGGCGCCGGAAACACCATATATTTT.

This clone was counted ten times or more. The rearrangement joins TRBV10-3 to TRBJ1-2, with D hard to call. CDR3 length: 14 amino acids. Deletions cut 0 bases from V and 0 bases from J, with 5 bases between. Germline assignment: CDR1 ENHRY and CDR2 SYGVKD. CDR3 nucleotide sequence: TGTGCCATCAGTGAGTCCAGCCCTAACTATGGCTACACCTTC. This gives the protein CAISESSPNYGYTF.

V is TRBV6-5 and J is TRBJ1-5, with 11 bases that match TRBD1. The CDR3 covers 16 residues. Germline loops: CDR1 MNHEY, CDR2 SVGAGI. J lost 7 bases, V lost 2 bases, and 7 bases had no gene match. CDR3 nucleotides: TGTGCCAGCAGTTACACGGGACAGGGGGTTGGGCAGCCCCAGCATTTT. Protein: CASSYTGQGVGQPQHF.

The chain couples TRBV19 to TRBJ1-1; D not resolved. The CDR3 covers 18 residues. CDR1 and CDR2 (germline): LNHDA, SQIVND (reference sequence). V dropped 0 bases and J dropped 1 base, with 18 bases sitting between them. The CDR3 protein is CASSIENPMKEKNTEAFF. The CDR3 nucleotides are TGTGCCAGTAGTATAGAAAACCCTATGAAGGAAAAGAACACTGAAGCTTTCTTT.

This sequence joins TRBV5-1 and TRBJ1-2, with D possibly TRBD1 on 5 matching bases. The germline V and J ends were trimmed by 4 bases and 8 bases, with 15 bases remaining between them. This CDR3 has 13 residues. Germline lookup yields CDR1 SGHRS and CDR2 YFSETQ. CDR3 sequence reads: CASSPVGGVGYTF. CDR3 nucleotides: TGCGCCAGCAGCCCAGTGGGGGGTGTCGGCTACACCTTC.

CDR3 nucleotides: TGTGCCAGCAGTTTTCCGTCTAGCTCTTCCCGCGGTACGCAGTATTTT. This translates into CASSFPSSSSRGTQYF. The chain couples TRBV28 to TRBJ2-3; weak D call: TRBD2 (5 bases). The CDR3 consists of 16 residues. Germline assignment: CDR1 MDHEN and CDR2 SYDVKM. The germline V and J ends were trimmed by 3 bases and 8 bases, with 21 bases remaining between them.

The J gene is TRBJ2-3, the V gene TRBV11-3; TRBD2 agrees at 7 bases. With V trimmed by 4 bases and J by 10 bases, 5 bases remained unmatched. The germline V gene encodes CDR1 SGHNT and CDR2 YENEEA. The CDR3 spans 12 residues. The CDR3 sequence is CASSSREGPQYF. The CDR3 DNA sequence: TGTGCCAGCAGCTCCAGGGAGGGTCCGCAGTATTTT. Looking up the rest from reference TRBV11-3 and TRBJ2-3 gives the full variable domain: EAGVVQSPRYKIIEKKQPVAFWCNPISGHNTLYWYLQNLGQGPELLIRYENEEAVDDSQLPKDRFSAERLKGVDSTLKIQPAELGDSAVYLCASSSREGPQYFGPGTRLTVL.

J is TRBJ1-4 and V is TRBV7-8; D gene unclear. CDR1 is SGHVS, CDR2 FQNEAQ, per germline. The CDR3 runs 12 residues. V was trimmed by 6 bases and J by 4 bases, leaving 6 bases between them. The CDR3 loop is CASSRFNEKLFF. CDR3 in DNA: TGTGCCAGCAGTCGGTTTAATGAAAAACTGTTTTTT.

This chain uses TRBV5-1 with TRBJ1-2; tentative D call: TRBD1 (5 bases). Germline-derived CDR1 and CDR2 are SGHRS and YFSETQ. V dropped 4 bases and J dropped 6 bases, with 19 bases sitting between them. This CDR3 region has 15 residues. The CDR3 sequence: CASSPTAGLYDGYTF. The CDR3 region has the DNA TGCGCCAGCAGCCCGACGGCAGGGTTGTACGATGGCTACACCTTC. Full variable domain (remainder filled in from reference TRBV5-1 and TRBJ1-2): KAGVTQTPRYLIKTRGQQVTLSCSPISGHRSVSWYQQTPGQGLQFLFEYFSETQRNKGNFPGRFSGRQFSNSRSEMNVSTLELGDSALYLCASSPTAGLYDGYTFGSGTRLTVV.

V gene TRBV5-1 combines with J gene TRBJ2-1; TRBD1 matches at 7 bases. The V gene's germline CDR1 is SGHRS and CDR2 YFSETQ. The ends lost 2 bases at V and 4 bases at J; junction bases unmatched: 6. CDR3 size: 15 residues. The CDR3 DNA follows: TGCGCCAGCAGCTTATCCGGGACAGATTACAATGAGCAGTTCTTC. This sequence encodes CASSLSGTDYNEQFF.

The chain uses TRBV6-1 and TRBJ2-6; a possible D gene is TRBD2 (6 bases). CDR1 and CDR2 from the germline V gene are MNHNS and SASEGT. V lost 0 bases, J lost 3 bases, and 6 bases lay in between. CDR3 length: 15 amino acids. CDR3 residues: CASSEARGGANVLTF. The CDR3 DNA is TGTGCCAGCAGTGAAGCGCGGGGTGGGGCCAACGTCCTGACTTTC.

V gene TRBV28 combines with J gene TRBJ1-2, with D possibly being TRBD1 (6 bases). Germline CDR1 reads MDHEN; CDR2 reads SYDVKM. Trimming stripped 5 bases from V and 4 bases from J, with 14 bases between. The CDR3 extends over 14 amino acids. The CDR3 sequence: CASSTGSYLYGYTF. The DNA of the CDR3 is TGTGCCAGCAGTACAGGGTCCTACCTCTATGGCTACACCTTC.

At least ten counts were recorded for this clone. The chain recombines TRBV4-2 with TRBJ1-1; tentative D call: TRBD1 (5 bases). V was cut by 1 base and J by 1 base, with 16 bases left in between. CDR3 length: 17 residues. The germline V gene encodes CDR1 LGHNA and CDR2 YNFKEQ. CDR3 sequence reads: CASSQGGTPDGNTEAFF. The DNA of the CDR3 is TGTGCCAGCAGCCAAGGTGGGACCCCCGACGGGAACACTGAAGCTTTCTTT.